This T cell receptor beta chain was retrieved from a study of blood T cells in healthy people across ages. Then a second PCR, running roughly 7 to 11 cycles, was carried out with a sample-barcoded 5' primer and a J-beta primer mix. TCRdb re-called the 5' RACE reads through MiXCR, storing one row per CDR3 protein. This sample yields about 1.6 million distinct CDR3 sequences, of which around 36% are seen a single time; 10% to 12% belongs to the top ten. Overall study findings and caveats: In the absence of known donor CMV status, changes in expanded clonotypes were possibly confounded. Per-million-T-cell TCR beta diversity fell roughly linearly with age. Estimates of total diversity, which came from one million sequenced T cells, were considered to be underestimates.

The people who gave samples were healthy Caucasians from Russia, aged roughly 6 to 90. Germline V gene sequence: CDR1 MDHEN, CDR2 SYDVKM. The V gene lost 6 bases and the J gene lost 2 bases, with 17 bases spanning the gap. The CDR3 loop spans 15 amino acids. As regards this clonotype: Its antigen is undetermined.

Sequencing used blood. J is TRBJ2-7 and V is TRBV28; D is possibly TRBD2 (6 bases). The TCR originated in a woman aged 25 to 45 in good health. The CDR3 nucleotides are TGTGCCAGCAGGTTCTTTAGCGGCTCCACCTACGAGCAGTACTTC. Translated, it gives CASRFFSGSTYEQYF. Drawing the rest from reference TRBV28 and TRBJ2-7, the complete variable domain is DVKVTQSSRYLVKRTGEKVFLECVQDMDHENMFWYRQDPGLGLRLIYFSYDVKMKEKGDIPEGYSVSREKKERFSLILESASTNQTSMYLCASRFFSGSTYEQYFGPGTRLTVT.